This T cell receptor (beta chain) emerged from a study of T-cell memory formation after mild COVID-19. Notes on the study in general: Contracting CD4+ clones sat mainly in CM and EM; CD8+ in EMRA. Contracting clones, day 15 to 85, had balanced CD4/CD8, and later expanders favored CD4+. Second-wave clones peaking on day 37 lacked confirmed SARS-CoV-2 specificity.

MiXCR, applied by TCRdb to the 5' RACE reads, yields one record per CDR3 protein. The sample shows roughly 450,000 distinct CDR3 sequences, 18% of them seen only once. With V trimmed by 4 bases and J by 4 bases, 11 bases remained unmatched. This CDR3 comprises 16 residues. The V gene's germline CDR1 is SGHRS and CDR2 YFSETQ. As for this clonotype: No antigen is known for it.

Sequencing was done on a sample of PBMCs or a T cell subset sorted from them (not recorded which). The chain is built from TRBV5-1 and TRBJ2-3; TRBD2 matches 8 bases. The TCR originated in a man younger than 35 who had mild COVID-19 (a few samples of this study predate the infection). Cell type and time point are not known. CDR3 residues: CASSAPLRGGPDTQYF. CDR3 sequence (DNA): TGCGCCAGCAGCGCCCCCCTCCGGGGGGGCCCAGATACGCAGTATTTT.